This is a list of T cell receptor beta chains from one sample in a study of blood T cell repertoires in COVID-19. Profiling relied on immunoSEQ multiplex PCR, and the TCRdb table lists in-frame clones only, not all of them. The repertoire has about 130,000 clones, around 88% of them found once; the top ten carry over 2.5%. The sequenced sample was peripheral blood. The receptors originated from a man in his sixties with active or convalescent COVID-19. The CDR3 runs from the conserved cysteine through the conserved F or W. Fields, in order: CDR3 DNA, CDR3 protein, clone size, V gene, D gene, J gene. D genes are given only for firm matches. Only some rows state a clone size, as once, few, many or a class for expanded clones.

CDR3nt: TGTGCCAGCAGTTTCGGGGTATCAGAAGCTTTCTTT
CDR3aa: CASSFGVSEAFF
abundance: .
v_gene: TRBV28
d_gene: .
j_gene: TRBJ1-1

CDR3nt: TGTGCCACCGCCAGAACTAGCGGGAGTAAGGGGGAGACCCAGTACTTC
CDR3aa: CATARTSGSKGETQYF
abundance: .
v_gene: TRBV24-1
d_gene: TRBD2
j_gene: TRBJ2-5

CDR3nt: TGTGCCAGTAGTATCGGCGATCCCGCGGATGAGCAGTTCTTC
CDR3aa: CASSIGDPADEQFF
abundance: .
v_gene: TRBV19
d_gene: .
j_gene: TRBJ2-1

CDR3nt: TGCAGTGCTAGAGGGGCGACAGAGTACACCTTC
CDR3aa: CSARGATEYTF
abundance: few
v_gene: TRBV20-1
d_gene: .
j_gene: TRBJ1-2

CDR3nt: TGTGCCAGCAGTTTTCAGAACGAGGAAAGGGAGACCCAGTACTTC
CDR3aa: CASSFQNEERETQYF
abundance: .
v_gene: TRBV27
d_gene: .
j_gene: TRBJ2-5

CDR3nt: TGTGTCAGCAGCCGGACAGGGTCGGACGAGCAGTACTTC
CDR3aa: CVSSRTGSDEQYF
abundance: .
v_gene: TRBV6-4
d_gene: TRBD1
j_gene: TRBJ2-7

CDR3nt: TGTGCCAGCAGAGTAGCGGGAGGGCAGGATACGCAGTATTTT
CDR3aa: CASRVAGGQDTQYF
abundance: .
v_gene: TRBV2
d_gene: TRBD2
j_gene: TRBJ2-3

CDR3nt: TGTGCCAGCAGTTTGGCAGGGGGTGGGAGCACTGAAGCTTTCTTT
CDR3aa: CASSLAGGGSTEAFF
abundance: few
v_gene: TRBV28
d_gene: TRBD1
j_gene: TRBJ1-1

CDR3nt: TGTGCCAGCAGTCCGATTACAGGGGTGGGAGAGACCCAGTACTTC
CDR3aa: CASSPITGVGETQYF
abundance: .
v_gene: TRBV6-5
d_gene: TRBD1
j_gene: TRBJ2-5

CDR3nt: TGTGCCAGCAGCCCCGGGGGGGGGAGCTCTGGAAACACCATATATTTT
CDR3aa: CASSPGGGSSGNTIYF
abundance: few
v_gene: TRBV7-2
d_gene: .
j_gene: TRBJ1-3

CDR3nt: TGTGCCAGTAGGTCCGGCGGAGGAGAAGGAGTTGAGCAGTTCTTC
CDR3aa: CASRSGGGEGVEQFF
abundance: .
v_gene: TRBV19
d_gene: .
j_gene: TRBJ2-1

CDR3nt: TGTGCCAGCAGACTGGGACAGGGGGTGATCTACGAGCAGTACTTC
CDR3aa: CASRLGQGVIYEQYF
abundance: .
v_gene: TRBV6-5
d_gene: TRBD1
j_gene: TRBJ2-7

CDR3nt: TGTGCCAGCAGCGTAGGCCCCGCAGGCCCGGAACCCCTCCACTTT
CDR3aa: CASSVGPAGPEPLHF
abundance: .
v_gene: TRBV9
d_gene: .
j_gene: TRBJ1-6

CDR3nt: TGTGCCAGCAGCCTTAGTGGGGGAGGGCCCGGGGAGCTGTTTTTT
CDR3aa: CASSLSGGGPGELFF
abundance: .
v_gene: TRBV3-1/TRBV3-2
d_gene: TRBD2
j_gene: TRBJ2-2

CDR3nt: TGCGCCAGCAGCCAAGTATTTCAGGGCCCGGGCACAGATACGCAGTATTTT
CDR3aa: CASSQVFQGPGTDTQYF
abundance: few
v_gene: TRBV4-3
d_gene: .
j_gene: TRBJ2-3

CDR3nt: TGTGCCAGCAGCAGGACAGTCGACTACGAGCAGTACTTC
CDR3aa: CASSRTVDYEQYF
abundance: .
v_gene: TRBV7-2
d_gene: .
j_gene: TRBJ2-7

CDR3nt: TGTGCCACCAAGGACTCCGGCACAGATACGCAGTATTTT
CDR3aa: CATKDSGTDTQYF
abundance: few
v_gene: TRBV24-1
d_gene: .
j_gene: TRBJ2-3

CDR3nt: TGTGCCAGCAGCCAGACAGGGGGCCGTCCCTATGGCTACACCTTC
CDR3aa: CASSQTGGRPYGYTF
abundance: .
v_gene: TRBV28
d_gene: TRBD1
j_gene: TRBJ1-2

CDR3nt: TGTGCCAGTAGTATAGTGGAGGGCAGTTGGGAGACCCAGTACTTC
CDR3aa: CASSIVEGSWETQYF
abundance: .
v_gene: TRBV19
d_gene: .
j_gene: TRBJ2-5

CDR3nt: TGTGCCAGCAGTGAGGACACCGTCCAAGAGACCCAGTACTTC
CDR3aa: CASSEDTVQETQYF
abundance: .
v_gene: TRBV6-1
d_gene: .
j_gene: TRBJ2-5

CDR3nt: TGTGCCAGCAGTTACCCCCCAGGGCACCAGCCCCAGCATTTT
CDR3aa: CASSYPPGHQPQHF
abundance: few
v_gene: TRBV6-2/TRBV6-3
d_gene: .
j_gene: TRBJ1-5

CDR3nt: TGTGCCAGCAGTCTACCCTATCAACCACCAGATACGCAGTATTTT
CDR3aa: CASSLPYQPPDTQYF
abundance: .
v_gene: TRBV6-8
d_gene: .
j_gene: TRBJ2-3

CDR3nt: TGTGCCAGCAGCTTGGGGGGAGCGGGCACCGGGGAGCTGTTTTTT
CDR3aa: CASSLGGAGTGELFF
abundance: .
v_gene: TRBV7-2
d_gene: .
j_gene: TRBJ2-2

CDR3nt: TGTGCCATCAGCTTCGGACAGTCGTCCCAGCCCCAGCATTTT
CDR3aa: CAISFGQSSQPQHF
abundance: .
v_gene: TRBV10-3
d_gene: .
j_gene: TRBJ1-5

CDR3nt: TGTGCCAGCAGCCTTGGACTAGCGGGGGCCCAAGAGACCCAGTACTTC
CDR3aa: CASSLGLAGAQETQYF
abundance: .
v_gene: TRBV7-9
d_gene: TRBD2
j_gene: TRBJ2-5

CDR3nt: TGTGCCAGCAGTTTAGGGCAGGGGGGCAATCAGCCCCAGCATTTT
CDR3aa: CASSLGQGGNQPQHF
abundance: .
v_gene: TRBV27
d_gene: TRBD1
j_gene: TRBJ1-5

CDR3nt: TGTGCCAGCAGTGAAACTACGGATTATGGCTACACCTTC
CDR3aa: CASSETTDYGYTF
abundance: .
v_gene: TRBV6-1
d_gene: .
j_gene: TRBJ1-2

CDR3nt: TGTGCCAGCAGTCCCCTAAGCTCTGGAAACACCATATATTTT
CDR3aa: CASSPLSSGNTIYF
abundance: .
v_gene: TRBV6-2/TRBV6-3
d_gene: .
j_gene: TRBJ1-3

CDR3nt: TGTGCCAGCATACAGGGGGCCGGTGGAAACACCATATATTTT
CDR3aa: CASIQGAGGNTIYF
abundance: .
v_gene: TRBV7-9
d_gene: TRBD1
j_gene: TRBJ1-3

CDR3nt: TGTGCCAGTAGTGTAGACAGGAGGAGAGATGGCTACACCTTC
CDR3aa: CASSVDRRRDGYTF
abundance: .
v_gene: TRBV19
d_gene: .
j_gene: TRBJ1-2

CDR3nt: TGTGCCAGCAGCCCCTCACAGGGTTCTGGAAACACCATATATTTT
CDR3aa: CASSPSQGSGNTIYF
abundance: few
v_gene: TRBV7-9
d_gene: .
j_gene: TRBJ1-3

CDR3nt: TGCAGCGTCCCGGGGGGGGCTGGCTACACCTTC
CDR3aa: CSVPGGAGYTF
abundance: .
v_gene: TRBV29-1
d_gene: .
j_gene: TRBJ1-2

CDR3nt: TGTGCCAGCAGTGAACGGCGGCTTGACTATGGCTACACCTTC
CDR3aa: CASSERRLDYGYTF
abundance: .
v_gene: TRBV6-1
d_gene: .
j_gene: TRBJ1-2

CDR3nt: TGTGCCAGCAGCCCCGGACTAGCGGGGGTTCGTGAGCAGTTCTTC
CDR3aa: CASSPGLAGVREQFF
abundance: .
v_gene: TRBV16
d_gene: TRBD2
j_gene: TRBJ2-1

CDR3nt: TGTGCCAGCACAGTGTCAGGTGGCACTGAAGCTTTCTTT
CDR3aa: CASTVSGGTEAFF
abundance: .
v_gene: TRBV2
d_gene: .
j_gene: TRBJ1-1

CDR3nt: TGTGCCACGCAGCGGGAGGTGAGCGGGGAGCTGTTTTTT
CDR3aa: CATQREVSGELFF
abundance: .
v_gene: TRBV4-2
d_gene: TRBD2
j_gene: TRBJ2-2

CDR3nt: TGTGCCAGCAGCTTGACCAGGGACTCCTACAATGAGCAGTTCTTC
CDR3aa: CASSLTRDSYNEQFF
abundance: .
v_gene: TRBV7-2
d_gene: .
j_gene: TRBJ2-1

CDR3nt: TGTGCCTGGAGTGTAGGGACAAATCAGCCCCAGCATTTT
CDR3aa: CAWSVGTNQPQHF
abundance: .
v_gene: TRBV30
d_gene: .
j_gene: TRBJ1-5

CDR3nt: TGTGCCAGCAGTTCACAGGGGGCGAATGAAAAACTGTTTTTT
CDR3aa: CASSSQGANEKLFF
abundance: .
v_gene: TRBV2
d_gene: TRBD1
j_gene: TRBJ1-4

CDR3nt: TGTGCCAGCAGACTCGGACAGGGGGGCTACGAGCAGTACTTC
CDR3aa: CASRLGQGGYEQYF
abundance: once
v_gene: TRBV6-5
d_gene: TRBD1
j_gene: TRBJ2-7